The 20 T cell receptor beta chains below all came from one sample that was sequenced in a study of T cells in localized non-small cell lung cancer. Generated by immunoSEQ multiplex PCR, the TCRdb table keeps only in-frame clones and is missing some. The repertoire holds some 34,000 clones, with 80% as singletons. The material was peripheral blood, obtained before any cancer treatment. The receptors stem from a male donor older than 55 with stage III squamous cell lung carcinoma.

The CDR3 is CASSFSEDYEQYF. CDR3 in DNA: TGTGCCAGCAGTTTCTCGGAAGACTACGAGCAGTACTTC. The chain is built from TRBV28 and TRBJ2-7; D ambiguous. Germline V gene data show CDR1 as MDHEN and CDR2 as SYDVKM. V dropped 3 bases and J dropped 3 bases, with 9 bases sitting between them. The CDR3 contains 13 residues. The variable domain in full, with the rest retrieved from reference TRBV28 and TRBJ2-7, is DVKVTQSSRYLVKRTGEKVFLECVQDMDHENMFWYRQDPGLGLRLIYFSYDVKMKEKGDIPEGYSVSREKKERFSLILESASTNQTSMYLCASSFSEDYEQYFGPGTRLTVT.

The chain links TRBV9 to TRBJ1-4; D remains ambiguous. The V gene's germline CDR1 is SGDLS and CDR2 YYNGEE. This CDR3 spans 15 amino acids. The V end lost 4 bases, the J end lost 3 bases, and 13 bases lay between the germline ends. The CDR3, as DNA: TGTGCCAGCAGCCGCGACGTCGGCTCTAATGAAAAACTGTTTTTT. Amino acids: CASSRDVGSNEKLFF.

J is TRBJ2-1 and V is TRBV4-3; D gene unclear. The V gene lost 4 bases and the J gene lost 2 bases, with 9 bases spanning the gap. The CDR3 extends over 14 amino acids. Germline CDR1 reads LGHNA; CDR2 reads YSLEER. This CDR3 reads CASSRSPAYNEQFF. DNA of the CDR3: TGCGCCAGCAGCCGTTCTCCGGCCTACAATGAGCAGTTCTTC.

The chain uses TRBV7-8 and TRBJ2-5; no firm D call. CDR1 SGHVS and CDR2 FQNEAQ come from the germline V gene. The CDR3 consists of 14 residues. V lost 2 bases to trimming and J lost 2 bases, with 9 bases between them. CDR3 sequence (DNA): TGTGCCAGCAGCTTAAAAAGGGTACAAGAGACCCAGTACTTC. Its translation is CASSLKRVQETQYF.

The chain is built from TRBV7-2 and TRBJ2-1; D is unclear. V shed 0 bases and J shed 5 bases, with 11 bases lying between them. The CDR3 spans 15 residues. In germline, CDR1 is SGHTA, CDR2 FQGNSA. This CDR3 is CASSLASGLDNEQFF. In DNA, the CDR3 is TGTGCCAGCAGCTTAGCTTCCGGGCTTGACAATGAGCAGTTCTTC.

The table lists this clone with a few counts. The genes are TRBV27 and TRBJ1-2; weak D call: TRBD1 (5 bases). Trimming removed 4 bases at V and 5 bases at J, with 14 bases between. The CDR3 is made up of 14 amino acids. Germline loops: CDR1 MNHEY, CDR2 SMNVEV (reference sequence). This CDR3 is CASSSPGAGYGYTF. In nucleotides, the CDR3 is TGTGCCAGCAGTTCCCCTGGGGCTGGGTATGGCTACACCTTC.

The chain couples TRBV9 to TRBJ1-2; possibly TRBD1 for D (5 bases). The CDR3 is 17 amino acids. Germline assignment: CDR1 SGDLS and CDR2 YYNGEE. The ends were cut back, 1 base at V and 4 bases at J, with 20 bases in the middle. DNA for the CDR3: TGTGCCAGCAGCGTATCCCCCGTGACAGCTTCCTTCTATGGCTACACCTTC. Translation: CASSVSPVTASFYGYTF.

The chain is built from TRBV5-4 and TRBJ1-2; D may be TRBD1 (6 bases). Germline CDR1 reads SGHNT; CDR2 reads YYREEE (reference sequence). The CDR3 runs to 14 residues. V dropped 4 bases and J dropped 2 bases, with 12 bases sitting between them. In nucleotides, the CDR3 is TGTGCCAGCAGCCCCATTGGACAGAACTATGGCTACACCTTC. Encoded protein: CASSPIGQNYGYTF.

The chain joins TRBV5-5 to TRBJ2-7; 8 bases line up with TRBD1. J gave up 3 bases and V 0 bases, and 5 bases lay outside the gene matches. Per germline, CDR1 SGHKS and CDR2 YYEKEE (reference sequence). The length of the CDR3 is 15 residues. CDR3 residues: CASSLEQGVLYEQYF. The CDR3 DNA is TGTGCCAGCAGCTTGGAACAGGGGGTTCTCTACGAGCAGTACTTC.

This chain links TRBV29-1 with TRBJ2-1; D possibly matches TRBD1 or TRBD2 (5 bases each). Germline V gene data show CDR1 as SQVTM and CDR2 as ANQGSEA. V lost 2 bases and J lost 7, with 15 bases in between. The CDR3 has 14 residues. CDR3 sequence (DNA): TGCAGCGTTGAATCGGGGCGGGCCCCGAATGAGCAGTTCTTC. Its translation: CSVESGRAPNEQFF.

The chain carries TRBV7-9 and TRBJ1-4; D call uncertain. This CDR3 region has 17 residues. In germline, CDR1 is SEHNR, CDR2 FQNEAQ (reference sequence). Between the trimmed V and J ends, which lost 4 bases and 7 bases, there was a span of 22 bases. CDR3 loop: CASSSGSLWTSGEKLFF. CDR3 DNA sequence: TGTGCCAGCAGCTCCGGTTCGCTTTGGACGTCTGGTGAAAAACTGTTTTTT.

This chain's CDR3 is CASSSRPGLHTVSYEQYF. CDR3 coding DNA: TGTGCCAGCAGCTCCAGGCCCGGACTACACACAGTCTCCTACGAGCAGTACTTC. This chain uses TRBV5-6 with TRBJ2-7; a possible D gene is TRBD2 (6 bases). Trimming left V 3 bases short and J 0 bases short, with 22 bases between. Germline V gene lookup returns CDR1 SGHDT and CDR2 YYEEEE. This CDR3 comprises 18 residues.

The rearrangement uses TRBV6-1 and TRBJ1-2; D is possibly TRBD1 (6 bases). Looked up from germline, CDR1 is MNHNS and CDR2 is SASEGT. V shed 2 bases and J shed 6 bases, with 13 bases lying between them. The CDR3 consists of 14 residues. CDR3 DNA: TGTGCCAGCAGTGAATGGCGGGACAACAATGGCTACACCTTC. Protein product: CASSEWRDNNGYTF.

The chain recombines TRBV4-1 with TRBJ2-7, with 8 bases identical to TRBD2. The CDR3 runs 16 residues. Losses at the gene ends were 3 bases for V and 2 bases for J; bases not matched to a gene: 9. The germline CDR1 and CDR2 sequences are MGHRA and YSYEKL. CDR3 bases: TGCGCCAGCAGCCAGTTGCTCAGCGGGGGTACCTACGAGCAGTACTTC. This sequence encodes CASSQLLSGGTYEQYF.

The V gene is TRBV4-3, the J gene TRBJ1-5; a possible D gene is TRBD1 (6 bases). Looked up from germline, CDR1 is LGHNA and CDR2 is YSLEER. The CDR3 has 13 residues. Trimming took 4 bases from V and 4 from J, leaving 8 bases between them. The CDR3 loop is CASSPDRNQPQHF. The CDR3 bases are TGCGCCAGCAGCCCCGACAGGAATCAGCCCCAGCATTTT.

The chain recombines TRBV30 with TRBJ2-1, with 13 bases that match TRBD2. The trim removed 3 bases at V and 0 bases at J, leaving 14 bases unmatched. Germline V CDR1 and CDR2: GTSNPN, SVGIG (reference sequence). The CDR3 is 20 residues long. CDR3 residues: CAWRAYRTSGSIPSYNEQFF. The CDR3 region has the DNA TGTGCCTGGAGGGCATATAGGACTAGCGGGAGTATACCCTCCTACAATGAGCAGTTCTTC.

This chain links TRBV7-2 with TRBJ1-5; D remains ambiguous. The germline V gene has CDR1 SGHTA and CDR2 FQGNSA. V was trimmed by 6 bases and J by 6 bases, leaving 9 bases between them. CDR3 length: 12 residues. The CDR3 nucleotides read TGTGCCAGCAGTTCTGGACCTCAGCCCCAGCATTTT. It specifies CASSSGPQPQHF.

The chain links TRBV5-8 to TRBJ2-3, with 8 bases that match TRBD2. V dropped 0 bases and J dropped 3; count of bases not matched to a gene: 3. Germline loops: CDR1 SGHTS, CDR2 YDEGEE. CDR3 length: 15 residues. The CDR3 sequence: CASSLAREGTDTQYF. CDR3 nucleotides: TGTGCCAGCAGCTTGGCCCGGGAGGGGACAGATACGCAGTATTTT.

J is TRBJ2-3 and V is TRBV7-8, with TRBD2 identical over 10 bases. CDR1 is SGHVS, CDR2 FQNEAQ, per germline. CDR3 length: 16 residues. V was clipped by 2 bases and J by 2 bases; unmatched bases: 4. The CDR3 DNA follows: TGTGCCAGCAGCTTACGGACTAGCGGCCTCACAGATACGCAGTATTTT. Translation gives CASSLRTSGLTDTQYF.

This clone was seen more than once but under ten times. The chain couples TRBV27 to TRBJ2-7; 10 nucleotides line up with TRBD2. Germline loops: CDR1 MNHEY, CDR2 SMNVEV (reference sequence). This CDR3 contains 15 residues. J gave up 5 bases and V 5 bases, and 9 bases lay outside the gene matches. For the CDR3, the DNA is TGTGCCAGCAGTCCAATAGCGGGAGGTAGGGACGAGCAGTACTTC. Translation: CASSPIAGGRDEQYF.